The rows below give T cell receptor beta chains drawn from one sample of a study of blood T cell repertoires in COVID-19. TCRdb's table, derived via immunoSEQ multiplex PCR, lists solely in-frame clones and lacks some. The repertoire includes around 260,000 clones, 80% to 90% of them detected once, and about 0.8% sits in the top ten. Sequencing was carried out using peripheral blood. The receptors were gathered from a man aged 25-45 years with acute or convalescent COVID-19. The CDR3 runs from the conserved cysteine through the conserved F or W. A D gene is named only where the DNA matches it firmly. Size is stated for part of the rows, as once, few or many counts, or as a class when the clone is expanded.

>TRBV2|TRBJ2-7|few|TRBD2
CASSRSYSGRSHEQYF
TGTGCCAGCAGTCGATCCTATAGCGGGAGGTCCCACGAGCAGTACTTC
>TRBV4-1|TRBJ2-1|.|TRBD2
CASSRGLAGSSYNEQFF
TGCGCCAGCAGCCGCGGACTAGCGGGCAGCTCCTACAATGAGCAGTTCTTC
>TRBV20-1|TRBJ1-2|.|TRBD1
CSASGRGSGQGDMMYGYTF
TGCAGTGCTAGTGGGAGGGGATCGGGACAGGGTGATATGATGTATGGCTACACCTTC
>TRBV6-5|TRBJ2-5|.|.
CASSSGGRGKTQYF
TGTGCCAGCAGCTCCGGTGGCAGGGGAAAGACCCAGTACTTC
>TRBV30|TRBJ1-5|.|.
CAWSVLINQPQHF
TGTGCCTGGAGTGTACTGATTAATCAGCCCCAGCATTTT
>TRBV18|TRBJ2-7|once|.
CASSRVWDEQYF
TGTGCCAGCTCTCGGGTTTGGGACGAGCAGTACTTC
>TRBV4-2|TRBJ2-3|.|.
CASSQDGAQKQYF
TGTGCCAGCAGCCAAGATGGGGCCCAGAAGCAGTATTTT
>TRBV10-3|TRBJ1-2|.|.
CAISPSTGLYGYTF
TGTGCCATCAGTCCATCGACAGGCCTCTATGGCTACACCTTC
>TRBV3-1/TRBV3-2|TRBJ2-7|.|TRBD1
CASSPEPIDRGLSYEQYF
TGTGCCAGCAGCCCTGAACCGATCGACAGGGGGCTCTCCTACGAGCAGTACTTC
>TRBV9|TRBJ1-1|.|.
CASSVGQGGTEAFF
TGTGCCAGCAGCGTAGGCCAGGGAGGGACTGAAGCTTTCTTT
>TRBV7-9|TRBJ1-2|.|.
CASSSQGPYGYTF
TGTGCCAGCAGCTCCCAGGGGCCCTATGGCTACACCTTC
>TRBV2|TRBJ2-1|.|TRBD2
CASSEASGREVGLYEQFF
TGTGCCAGCAGTGAGGCTAGCGGGAGGGAGGTGGGTTTGTATGAGCAGTTCTTC
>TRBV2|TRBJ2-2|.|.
CASRSTGELFF
TGTGCCAGCAGATCAACCGGGGAGCTGTTTTTT
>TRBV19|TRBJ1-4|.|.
CASSIPGGANEKLFF
TGTGCCAGTAGTATCCCCGGCGGGGCTAATGAAAAACTGTTTTTT
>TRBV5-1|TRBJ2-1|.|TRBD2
CASSLEATSEYNEQFF
TGCGCCAGCAGCTTGGAAGCGACTAGCGAGTACAATGAGCAGTTCTTC
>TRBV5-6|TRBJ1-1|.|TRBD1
CASSADRGRGRTEAFF
TGTGCCAGCAGCGCGGACAGGGGGCGAGGGCGCACTGAAGCTTTCTTT
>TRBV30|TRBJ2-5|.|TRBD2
CAWMRFGGSASGQETQYF
TGTGCCTGGATGAGGTTTGGCGGGAGTGCCTCCGGTCAAGAGACCCAGTACTTC